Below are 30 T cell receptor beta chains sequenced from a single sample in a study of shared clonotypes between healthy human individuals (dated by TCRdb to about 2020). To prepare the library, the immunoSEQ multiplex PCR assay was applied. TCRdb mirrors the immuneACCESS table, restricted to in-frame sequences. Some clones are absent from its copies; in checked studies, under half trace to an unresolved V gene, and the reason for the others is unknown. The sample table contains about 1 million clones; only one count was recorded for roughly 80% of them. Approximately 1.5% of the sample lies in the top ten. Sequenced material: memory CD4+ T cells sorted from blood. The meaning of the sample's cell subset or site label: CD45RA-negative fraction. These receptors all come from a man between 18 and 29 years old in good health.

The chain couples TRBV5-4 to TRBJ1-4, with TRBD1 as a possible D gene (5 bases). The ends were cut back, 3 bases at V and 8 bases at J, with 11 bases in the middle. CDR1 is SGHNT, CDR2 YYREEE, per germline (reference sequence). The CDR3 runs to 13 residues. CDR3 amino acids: CASSSRGVEKLFF. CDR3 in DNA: TGTGCCAGCAGCTCCAGAGGGGTCGAAAAACTGTTTTTT.

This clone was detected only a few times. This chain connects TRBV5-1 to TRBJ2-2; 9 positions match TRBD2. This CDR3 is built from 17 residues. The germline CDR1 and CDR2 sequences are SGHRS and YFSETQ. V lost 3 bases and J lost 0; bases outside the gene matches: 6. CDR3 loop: CASSSGSGGPNTGELFF. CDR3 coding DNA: TGCGCCAGCAGCTCAGGTAGCGGGGGACCGAACACCGGGGAGCTGTTTTTT.

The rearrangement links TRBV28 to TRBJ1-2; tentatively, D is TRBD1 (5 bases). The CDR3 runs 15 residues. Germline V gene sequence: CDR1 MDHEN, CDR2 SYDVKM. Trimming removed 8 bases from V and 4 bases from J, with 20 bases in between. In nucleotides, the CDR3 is TGTGCCAGCTTATCGAACGGGGGAAGGGGCTATGGCTACACCTTC. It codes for CASLSNGGRGYGYTF.

For the CDR3, the DNA is TGTGCCAGCAGCAACCGGCCTGGTACTGAAGCTTTCTTT. Its protein is CASSNRPGTEAFF. The chain has TRBV27 and TRBJ1-1; D is unresolved. Germline assignment: CDR1 MNHEY and CDR2 SMNVEV (reference sequence). The CDR3 is made up of 13 amino acids. The V gene lost 6 bases and the J gene lost 5 bases, with 13 bases spanning the gap.

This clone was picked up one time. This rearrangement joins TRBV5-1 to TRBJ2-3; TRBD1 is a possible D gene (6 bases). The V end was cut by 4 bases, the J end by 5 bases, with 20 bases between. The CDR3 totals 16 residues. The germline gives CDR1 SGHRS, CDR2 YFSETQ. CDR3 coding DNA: TGCGCCAGCAGCCGAATACAGGGTCAGACGGGAGATACGCAGTATTTT. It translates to CASSRIQGQTGDTQYF.

In DNA form, the CDR3 reads TGTGCCAGCACGGGAACCTACGAGCAGTACTTC. Translating gives CASTGTYEQYF. The chain combines TRBV2 with TRBJ2-7, with D possibly being TRBD2 (5 bases). Trimming cost V 7 bases and J 2 bases, with 6 bases left between them. Germline loops: CDR1 SNHLY, CDR2 FYNNEI. The CDR3 length is 11 residues.

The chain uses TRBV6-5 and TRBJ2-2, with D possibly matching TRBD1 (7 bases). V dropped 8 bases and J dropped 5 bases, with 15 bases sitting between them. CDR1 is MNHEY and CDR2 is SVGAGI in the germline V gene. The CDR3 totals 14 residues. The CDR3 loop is CASVMPGGTGELFF. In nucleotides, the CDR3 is TGTGCCAGCGTCATGCCAGGGGGGACCGGGGAGCTGTTTTTT.

The CDR3: CASSLDQGETQYF. As DNA, the CDR3 is TGTGCCAGCAGCTTAGATCAAGGAGAGACCCAGTACTTC. The chain recombines TRBV5-4 with TRBJ2-5; D uncertain. V shed 2 bases and J shed 4 bases, with 9 bases lying between them. From germline, CDR1 is SGHNT and CDR2 YYREEE (reference sequence). The CDR3 runs to 13 residues. Full variable domain (missing parts from reference TRBV5-4 and TRBJ2-5): ETGVTQSPTHLIKTRGQQVTLRCSSQSGHNTVSWYQQALGQGPQFIFQYYREEENGRGNFPPRFSGLQFPNYSSELNVNALELDDSALYLCASSLDQGETQYFGPGTRLLVL.

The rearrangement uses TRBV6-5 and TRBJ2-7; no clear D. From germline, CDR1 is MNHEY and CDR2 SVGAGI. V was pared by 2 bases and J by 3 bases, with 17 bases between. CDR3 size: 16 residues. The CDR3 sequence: CASSYTITRDFYEQYF. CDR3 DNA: TGTGCCAGCAGTTACACGATCACACGAGACTTCTACGAGCAGTACTTC.

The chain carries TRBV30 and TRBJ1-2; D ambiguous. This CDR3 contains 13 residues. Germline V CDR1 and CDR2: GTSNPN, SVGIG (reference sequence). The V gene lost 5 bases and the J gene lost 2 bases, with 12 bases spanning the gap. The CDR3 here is CAWDVASNYGYTF. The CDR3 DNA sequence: TGTGCCTGGGACGTGGCCAGCAACTATGGCTACACCTTC.

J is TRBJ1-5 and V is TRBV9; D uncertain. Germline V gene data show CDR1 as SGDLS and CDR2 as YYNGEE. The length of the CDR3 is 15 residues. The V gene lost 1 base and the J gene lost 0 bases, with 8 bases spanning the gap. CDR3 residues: CASSVNGHSNQPQHF. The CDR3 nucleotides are TGTGCCAGCAGCGTAAACGGGCATAGCAATCAGCCCCAGCATTTT.

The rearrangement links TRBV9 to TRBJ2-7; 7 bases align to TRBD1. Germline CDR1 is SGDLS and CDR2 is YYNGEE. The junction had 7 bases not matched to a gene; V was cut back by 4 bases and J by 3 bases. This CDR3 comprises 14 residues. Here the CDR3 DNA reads TGTGCCAGCAGCCGTCCGGGACAGAGCTACGAGCAGTACTTC. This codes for CASSRPGQSYEQYF.

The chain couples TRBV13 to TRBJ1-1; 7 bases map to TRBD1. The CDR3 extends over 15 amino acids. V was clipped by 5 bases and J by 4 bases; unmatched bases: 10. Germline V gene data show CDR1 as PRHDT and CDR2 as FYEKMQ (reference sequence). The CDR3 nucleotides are TGTGCCAGCAGCCTCCGACAGGGCTCGGGCACTGAAGCTTTCTTT. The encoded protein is CASSLRQGSGTEAFF.

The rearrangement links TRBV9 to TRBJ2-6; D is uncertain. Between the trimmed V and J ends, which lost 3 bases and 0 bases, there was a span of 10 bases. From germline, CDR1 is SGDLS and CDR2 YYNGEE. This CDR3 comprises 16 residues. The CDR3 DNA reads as TGTGCCAGCAGCGCCGCAGTCTCCTCTGGGGCCAACGTCCTGACTTTC. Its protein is CASSAAVSSGANVLTF.

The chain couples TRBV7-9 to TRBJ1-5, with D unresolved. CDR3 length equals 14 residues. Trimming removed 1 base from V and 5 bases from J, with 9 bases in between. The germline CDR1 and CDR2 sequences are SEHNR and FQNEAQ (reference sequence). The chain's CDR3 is CASSLDTLDQPQHF. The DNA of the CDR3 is TGTGCCAGCAGCTTAGACACCCTGGATCAGCCCCAGCATTTT.

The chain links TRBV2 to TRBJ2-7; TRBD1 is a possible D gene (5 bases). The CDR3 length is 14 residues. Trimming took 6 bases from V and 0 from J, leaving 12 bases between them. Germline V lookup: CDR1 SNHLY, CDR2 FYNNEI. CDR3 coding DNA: TGTGCCAGCAGAACAGGTCTCGACTCCTACGAGCAGTACTTC. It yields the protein CASRTGLDSYEQYF.

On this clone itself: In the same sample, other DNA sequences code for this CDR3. CDR3 nucleotides: TGTGCCAGCAGCCAGGGGGGAACCCAGTACTTC. Amino acid sequence: CASSQGGTQYF. This chain connects TRBV6-5 to TRBJ2-5; tentatively, D is TRBD1 (7 bases). Germline V lookup: CDR1 MNHEY, CDR2 SVGAGI. This CDR3 comprises 11 residues. The V end was cut by 6 bases, the J end by 8 bases, with 10 bases between.

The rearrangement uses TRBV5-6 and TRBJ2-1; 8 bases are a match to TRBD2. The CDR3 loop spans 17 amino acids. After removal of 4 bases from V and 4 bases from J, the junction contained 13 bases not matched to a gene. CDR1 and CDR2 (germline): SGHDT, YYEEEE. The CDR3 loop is CASSKGGTSGLYNEQFF. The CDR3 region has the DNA TGTGCCAGCAGCAAGGGGGGTACTAGCGGACTATACAATGAGCAGTTCTTC. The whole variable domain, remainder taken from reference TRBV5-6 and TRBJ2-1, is DAGVTQSPTHLIKTRGQQVTLRCSPKSGHDTVSWYQQALGQGPQFIFQYYEEEERQRGNFPDRFSGHQFPNYSSELNVNALLLGDSALYLCASSKGGTSGLYNEQFFGPGTRLTVL.

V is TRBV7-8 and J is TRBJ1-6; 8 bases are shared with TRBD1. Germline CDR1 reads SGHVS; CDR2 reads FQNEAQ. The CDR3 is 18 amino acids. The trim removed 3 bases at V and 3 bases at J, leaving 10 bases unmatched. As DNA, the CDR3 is TGTGCCAGCAGCTTCGACCTGGACAGGGTCGACTATAATTCACCCCTCCACTTT. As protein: CASSFDLDRVDYNSPLHF. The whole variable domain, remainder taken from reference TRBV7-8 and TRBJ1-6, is GAGVSQSPRYKVAKRGQDVALRCDPISGHVSLFWYQQALGQGPEFLTYFQNEAQLDKSGLPSDRFFAERPEGSVSTLKIQRTQQEDSAVYLCASSFDLDRVDYNSPLHFGNGTRLTVT.

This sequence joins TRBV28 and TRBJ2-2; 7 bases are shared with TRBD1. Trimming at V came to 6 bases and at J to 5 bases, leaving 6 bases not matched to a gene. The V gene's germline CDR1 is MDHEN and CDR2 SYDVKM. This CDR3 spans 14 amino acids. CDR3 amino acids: CASRLTGVTGELFF. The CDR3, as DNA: TGTGCCAGCAGACTCACAGGGGTTACCGGGGAGCTGTTTTTT.

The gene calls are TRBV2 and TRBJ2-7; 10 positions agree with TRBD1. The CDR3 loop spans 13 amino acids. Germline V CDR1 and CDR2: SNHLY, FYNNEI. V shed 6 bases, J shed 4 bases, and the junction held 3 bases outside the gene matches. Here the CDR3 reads CASRKGQGYEQYF. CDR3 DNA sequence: TGTGCCAGCAGGAAGGGACAGGGGTACGAGCAGTACTTC.

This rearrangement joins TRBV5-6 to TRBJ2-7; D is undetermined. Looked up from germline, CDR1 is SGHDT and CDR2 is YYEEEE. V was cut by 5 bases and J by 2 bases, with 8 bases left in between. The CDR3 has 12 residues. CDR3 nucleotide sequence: TGTGCCAGCAGAGCAGCTACCTACGAGCAGTACTTC. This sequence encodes CASRAATYEQYF.

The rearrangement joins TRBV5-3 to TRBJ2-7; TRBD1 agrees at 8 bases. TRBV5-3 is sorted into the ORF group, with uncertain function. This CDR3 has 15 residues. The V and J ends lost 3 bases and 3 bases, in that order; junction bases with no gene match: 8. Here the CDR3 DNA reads TGTGCCAGAAGCTGGCAGGGGGCGAAAAACTACGAGCAGTACTTC. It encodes CARSWQGAKNYEQYF.

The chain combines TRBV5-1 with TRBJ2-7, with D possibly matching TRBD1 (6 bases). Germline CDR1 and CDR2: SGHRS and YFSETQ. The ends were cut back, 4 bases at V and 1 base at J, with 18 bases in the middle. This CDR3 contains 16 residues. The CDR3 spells CASSPAGDGPSYEQYF. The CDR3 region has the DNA TGCGCCAGCAGCCCAGCAGGGGACGGTCCATCCTACGAGCAGTACTTC.

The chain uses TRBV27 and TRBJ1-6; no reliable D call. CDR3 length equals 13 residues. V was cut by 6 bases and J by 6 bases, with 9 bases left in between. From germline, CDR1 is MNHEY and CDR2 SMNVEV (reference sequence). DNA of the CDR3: TGTGCCAGCAGACGGATTTCTAATTCACCCCTCCACTTT. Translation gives CASRRISNSPLHF.

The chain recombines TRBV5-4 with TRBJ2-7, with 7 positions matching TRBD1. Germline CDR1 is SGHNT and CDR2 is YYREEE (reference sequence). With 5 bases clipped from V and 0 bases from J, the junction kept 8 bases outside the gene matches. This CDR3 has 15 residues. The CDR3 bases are TGTGCCAGCAGGTTTGACAGGGCCCTCTCCTACGAGCAGTACTTC. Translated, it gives CASRFDRALSYEQYF.

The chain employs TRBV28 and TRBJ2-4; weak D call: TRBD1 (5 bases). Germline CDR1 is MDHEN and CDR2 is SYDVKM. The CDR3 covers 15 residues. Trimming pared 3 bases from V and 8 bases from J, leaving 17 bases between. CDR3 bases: TGTGCCAGCAGTTTTAATCAGGGAAGGAGTGACATTCAGTACTTC. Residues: CASSFNQGRSDIQYF.

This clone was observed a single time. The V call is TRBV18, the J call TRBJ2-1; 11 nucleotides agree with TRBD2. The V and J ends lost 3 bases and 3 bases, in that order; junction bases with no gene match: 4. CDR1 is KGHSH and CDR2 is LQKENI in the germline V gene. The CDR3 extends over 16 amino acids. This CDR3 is CASSPLTSGNYNEQFF. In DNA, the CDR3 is TGTGCCAGCTCACCCCTGACTAGCGGGAACTACAATGAGCAGTTCTTC.

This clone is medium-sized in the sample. CDR3: CASRAPGQNTEAFF. In nucleotides, the CDR3 is TGTGCCAGCAGGGCACCGGGACAGAACACTGAAGCTTTCTTT. The chain uses TRBV6-5 and TRBJ1-1, with a possible D match to TRBD1 (6 bases). The length of the CDR3 is 14 residues. Per the germline V gene, CDR1 is MNHEY and CDR2 is SVGAGI. Trimming took off 6 bases at V and 1 base at J, with 12 bases between the two ends.

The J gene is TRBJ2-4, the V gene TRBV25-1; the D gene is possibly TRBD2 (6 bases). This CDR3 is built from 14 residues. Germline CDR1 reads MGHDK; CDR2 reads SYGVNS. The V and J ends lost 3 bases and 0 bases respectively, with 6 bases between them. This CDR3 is CASSEEGAKNIQYF. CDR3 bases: TGTGCCAGCAGTGAGGAGGGAGCCAAAAACATTCAGTACTTC.